The TCR beta chain under discussion was sequenced for a study of a mutant IDH1 vaccine in newly diagnosed glioma. In the study overall: Treated patients had a mean age of approximately 41 years and a sex split that was around 62% male and about 40% female. Patients previously underwent radiotherapy, temozolomide, or both, and most underwent both. Study-level results: Researchers report vaccine-induced immune responses in roughly 93% of patients. No link was apparently found between pseudoprogression and changes in top peripheral T cell clonotypes.

In the case of this clone: The antigen remains unidentified.

Regarding time point: baseline, week 1 (first vaccination visit). Indicated treatment: pre-vaccination baseline after standard-of-care therapy. Sequencing was performed with immunoSEQ multiplex PCR; in TCRdb, only in-frame clones are kept and a portion is missing. The repertoire holds tens of thousands of clones, 80% to 95% seen once, with around 2.5% in the top ten. Germline V lookup: CDR1 MNHNY, CDR2 SVGAGI (reference sequence). Losses at the gene ends were 4 bases for V and 5 bases for J; bases not matched to a gene: 3. The CDR3 has 14 amino acids. The sequenced sample was PBMCs, obtained from a glioma patient treated with radiotherapy, temozolomide or both. The sequence derives from a middle-aged man with glioma. The rearrangement joins TRBV6-6 to TRBJ1-5; 9 bases match TRBD1. CDR3 sequence reads: CASSSGQGDQPQHF. The CDR3 DNA sequence: TGTGCCAGCAGTTCGGGACAGGGCGATCAGCCCCAGCATTTT.